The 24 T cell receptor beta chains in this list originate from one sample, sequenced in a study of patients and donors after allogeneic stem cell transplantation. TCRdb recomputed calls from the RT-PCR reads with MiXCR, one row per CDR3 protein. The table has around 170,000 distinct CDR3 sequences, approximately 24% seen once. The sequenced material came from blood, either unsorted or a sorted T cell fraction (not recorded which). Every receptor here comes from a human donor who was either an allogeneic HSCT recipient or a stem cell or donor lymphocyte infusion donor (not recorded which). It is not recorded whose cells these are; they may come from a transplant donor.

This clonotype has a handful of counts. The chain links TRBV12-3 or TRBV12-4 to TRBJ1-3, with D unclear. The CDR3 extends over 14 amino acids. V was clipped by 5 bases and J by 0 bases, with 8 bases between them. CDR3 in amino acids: CASSPTDSGNTIYF. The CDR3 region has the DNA TGTGCCAGCAGTCCCACAGACTCTGGAAACACCATATATTTT.

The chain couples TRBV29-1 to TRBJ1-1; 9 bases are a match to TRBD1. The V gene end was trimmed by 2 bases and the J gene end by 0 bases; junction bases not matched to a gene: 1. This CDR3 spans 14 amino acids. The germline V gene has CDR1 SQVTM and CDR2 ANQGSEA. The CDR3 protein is CSVEWTGVNTEAFF. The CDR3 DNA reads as TGCAGCGTTGAATGGACAGGGGTGAACACTGAAGCTTTCTTT.

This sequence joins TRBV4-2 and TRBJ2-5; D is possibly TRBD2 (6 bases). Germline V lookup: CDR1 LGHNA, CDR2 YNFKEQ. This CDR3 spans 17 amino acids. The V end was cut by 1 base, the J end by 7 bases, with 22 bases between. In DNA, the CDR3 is TGTGCCAGCAGCCAAGCAGTTACCGGGACTTTATTTCCGACCCAGTACTTC. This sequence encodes CASSQAVTGTLFPTQYF.

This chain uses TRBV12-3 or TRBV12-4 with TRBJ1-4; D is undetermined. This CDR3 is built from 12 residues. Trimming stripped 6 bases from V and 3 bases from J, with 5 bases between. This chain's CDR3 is CASRQPNEKLFF. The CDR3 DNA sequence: TGTGCCAGCAGACAGCCTAATGAAAAACTGTTTTTT.

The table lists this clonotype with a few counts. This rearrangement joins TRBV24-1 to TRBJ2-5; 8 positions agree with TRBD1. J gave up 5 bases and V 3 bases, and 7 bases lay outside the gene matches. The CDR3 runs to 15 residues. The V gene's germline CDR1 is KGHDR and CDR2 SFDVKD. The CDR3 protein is CATSDQRTGWETQYF. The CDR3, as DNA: TGTGCCACCAGTGATCAACGGACAGGGTGGGAGACCCAGTACTTC.

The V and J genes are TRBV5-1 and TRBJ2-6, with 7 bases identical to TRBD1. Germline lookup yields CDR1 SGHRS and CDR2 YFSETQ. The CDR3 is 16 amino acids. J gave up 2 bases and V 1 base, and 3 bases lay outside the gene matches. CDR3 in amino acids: CASSLLGQAGANVLTF. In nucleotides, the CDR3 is TGCGCCAGCAGCTTGCTCGGACAGGCTGGGGCCAACGTCCTGACTTTC.

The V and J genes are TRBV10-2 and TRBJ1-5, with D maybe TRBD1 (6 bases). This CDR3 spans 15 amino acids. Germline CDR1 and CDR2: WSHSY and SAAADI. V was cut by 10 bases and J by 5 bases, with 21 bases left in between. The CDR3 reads CANPVRGWNDQPQHF. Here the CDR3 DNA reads TGCGCCAACCCGGTCAGGGGTTGGAATGATCAGCCCCAGCATTTT.

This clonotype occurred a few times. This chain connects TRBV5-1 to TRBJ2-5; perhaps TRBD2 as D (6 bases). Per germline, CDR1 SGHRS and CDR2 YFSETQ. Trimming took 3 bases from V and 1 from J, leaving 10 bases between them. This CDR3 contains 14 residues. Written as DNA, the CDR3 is TGCGCCAGCAGCTATTGGGGACTCCAAGAGACCCAGTACTTC. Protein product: CASSYWGLQETQYF. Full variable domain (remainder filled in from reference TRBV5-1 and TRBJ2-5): KAGVTQTPRYLIKTRGQQVTLSCSPISGHRSVSWYQQTPGQGLQFLFEYFSETQRNKGNFPGRFSGRQFSNSRSEMNVSTLELGDSALYLCASSYWGLQETQYFGPGTRLLVL.

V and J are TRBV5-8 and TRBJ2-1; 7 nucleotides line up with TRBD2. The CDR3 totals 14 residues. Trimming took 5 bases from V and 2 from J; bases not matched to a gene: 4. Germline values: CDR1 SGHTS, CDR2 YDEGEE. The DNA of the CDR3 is TGTGCCAGCAGTGAGCTAGCGGCCTACAATGAGCAGTTCTTC. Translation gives CASSELAAYNEQFF.

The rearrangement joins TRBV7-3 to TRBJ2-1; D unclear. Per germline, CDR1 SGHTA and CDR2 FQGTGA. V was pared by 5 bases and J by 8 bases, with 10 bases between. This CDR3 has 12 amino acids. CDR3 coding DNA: TGTGCCAGCAGCCGTAGTGCGGATGAGCAGTTCTTC. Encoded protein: CASSRSADEQFF. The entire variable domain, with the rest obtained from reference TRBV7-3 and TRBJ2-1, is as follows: GAGVSQTPSNKVTEKGKYVELRCDPISGHTALYWYRQSLGQGPEFLIYFQGTGAADDSGLPNDRFFAVRPEGSVSTLKIQRTERGDSAVYLCASSRSADEQFFGPGTRLTVL.

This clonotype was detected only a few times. The CDR3: CSARRAGADTQYF. CDR3 nucleotide sequence: TGCAGTGCTAGAAGAGCGGGGGCAGATACGCAGTATTTT. This chain uses TRBV20-1 with TRBJ2-3, with TRBD2 identical over 8 bases. The J segment lost 4 bases and the V segment lost 2 bases, leaving 2 bases of the junction unmatched. The CDR3 is made up of 13 amino acids. CDR1 and CDR2 (germline): DFQATT, SNEGSKA (reference sequence).

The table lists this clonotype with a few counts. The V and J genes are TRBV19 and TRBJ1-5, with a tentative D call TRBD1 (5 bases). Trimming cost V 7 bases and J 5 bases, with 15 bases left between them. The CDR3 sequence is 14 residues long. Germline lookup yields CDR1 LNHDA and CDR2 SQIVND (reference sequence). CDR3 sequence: CASTRRQGDQPQHF. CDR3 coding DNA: TGTGCCAGTACCAGAAGGCAGGGCGATCAGCCCCAGCATTTT.

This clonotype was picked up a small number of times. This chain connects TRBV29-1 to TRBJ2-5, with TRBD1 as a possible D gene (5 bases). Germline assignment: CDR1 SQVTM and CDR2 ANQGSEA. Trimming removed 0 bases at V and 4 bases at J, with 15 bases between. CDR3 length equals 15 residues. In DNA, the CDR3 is TGCAGCGTTGAAGAAGGGGTCAGAACAATAGAGACCCAGTACTTC. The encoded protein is CSVEEGVRTIETQYF.

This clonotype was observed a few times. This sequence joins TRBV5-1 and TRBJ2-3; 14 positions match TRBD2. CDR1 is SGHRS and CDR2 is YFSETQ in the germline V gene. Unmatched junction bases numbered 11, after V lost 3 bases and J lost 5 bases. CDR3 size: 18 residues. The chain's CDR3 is CASSSPDYGTSGGDTQYF. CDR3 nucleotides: TGCGCCAGCAGCTCGCCCGACTATGGGACTAGCGGGGGAGATACGCAGTATTTT.

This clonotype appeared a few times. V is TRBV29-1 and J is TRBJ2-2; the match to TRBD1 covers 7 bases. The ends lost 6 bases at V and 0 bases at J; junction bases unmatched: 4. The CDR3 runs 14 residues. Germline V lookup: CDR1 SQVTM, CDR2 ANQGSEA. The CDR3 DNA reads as TGCAGCGTACAGGGGCTTACGAACACCGGGGAGCTGTTTTTT. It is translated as CSVQGLTNTGELFF.

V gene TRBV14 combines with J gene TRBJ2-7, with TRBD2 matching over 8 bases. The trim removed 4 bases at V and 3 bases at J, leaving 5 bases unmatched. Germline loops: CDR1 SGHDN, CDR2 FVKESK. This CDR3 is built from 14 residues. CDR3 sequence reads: CASSLNGRVYEQYF. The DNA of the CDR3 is TGTGCCAGCAGCCTCAACGGGAGGGTCTACGAGCAGTACTTC.

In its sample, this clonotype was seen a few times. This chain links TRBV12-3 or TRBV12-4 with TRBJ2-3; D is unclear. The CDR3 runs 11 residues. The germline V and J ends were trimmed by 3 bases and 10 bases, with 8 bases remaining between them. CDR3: CASSFGLPQYF. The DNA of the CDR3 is TGTGCCAGCAGTTTCGGTCTTCCGCAGTATTTT.

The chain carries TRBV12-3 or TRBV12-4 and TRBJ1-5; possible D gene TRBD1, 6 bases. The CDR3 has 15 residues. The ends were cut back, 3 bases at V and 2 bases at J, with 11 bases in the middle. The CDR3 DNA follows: TGTGCCAGCAGTTTGGCAGGGGAACGCAATCAGCCCCAGCATTTT. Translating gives CASSLAGERNQPQHF.

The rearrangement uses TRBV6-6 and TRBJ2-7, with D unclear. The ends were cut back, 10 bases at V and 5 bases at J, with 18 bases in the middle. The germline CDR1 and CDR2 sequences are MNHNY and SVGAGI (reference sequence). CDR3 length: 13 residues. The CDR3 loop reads CATTLNGPDEQYF. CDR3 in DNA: TGTGCCACCACTTTGAACGGGCCGGACGAGCAGTACTTC.

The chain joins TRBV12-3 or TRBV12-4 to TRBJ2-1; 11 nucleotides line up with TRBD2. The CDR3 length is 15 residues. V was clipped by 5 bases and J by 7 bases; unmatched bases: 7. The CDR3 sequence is CASSPTSGGRNEQFF. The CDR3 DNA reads TGTGCCAGCAGTCCAACTAGCGGGGGTCGTAATGAGCAGTTCTTC.

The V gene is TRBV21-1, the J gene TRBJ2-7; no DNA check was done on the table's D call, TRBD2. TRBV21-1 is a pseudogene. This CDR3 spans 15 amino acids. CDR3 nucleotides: TGTGCCAGCTACCCCGGGACTCCCGCAATCTACGAGCAGTACTTC. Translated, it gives CASYPGTPAIYEQYF.

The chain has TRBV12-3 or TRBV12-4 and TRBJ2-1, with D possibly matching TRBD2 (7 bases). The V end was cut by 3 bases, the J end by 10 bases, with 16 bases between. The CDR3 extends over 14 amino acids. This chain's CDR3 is CASSLWNREGEQFF. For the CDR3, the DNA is TGTGCCAGCAGTTTGTGGAACAGGGAGGGGGAGCAGTTCTTC.

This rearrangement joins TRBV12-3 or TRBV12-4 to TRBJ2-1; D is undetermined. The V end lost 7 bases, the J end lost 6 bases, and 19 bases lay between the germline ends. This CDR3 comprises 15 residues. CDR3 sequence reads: CASNSPLGLGNEQFF. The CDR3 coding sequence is TGTGCCAGCAATTCACCTCTCGGCTTGGGCAATGAGCAGTTCTTC.

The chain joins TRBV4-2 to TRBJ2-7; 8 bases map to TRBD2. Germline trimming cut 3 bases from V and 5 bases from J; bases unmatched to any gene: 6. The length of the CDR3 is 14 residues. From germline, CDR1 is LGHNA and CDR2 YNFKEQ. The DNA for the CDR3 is TGTGCCAGCAGCCATAGCGGGGCTCTAAACGAGCAGTACTTC. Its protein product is CASSHSGALNEQYF.